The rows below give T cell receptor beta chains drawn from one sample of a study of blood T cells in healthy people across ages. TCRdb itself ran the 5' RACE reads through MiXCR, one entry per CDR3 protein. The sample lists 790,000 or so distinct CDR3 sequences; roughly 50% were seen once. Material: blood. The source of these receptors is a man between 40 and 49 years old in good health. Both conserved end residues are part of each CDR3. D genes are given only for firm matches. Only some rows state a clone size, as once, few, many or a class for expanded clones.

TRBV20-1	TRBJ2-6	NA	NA	CSADTGTIPNSGANVLTF	TGCAGTGCTGATACCGGGACAATCCCAAACTCTGGGGCCAACGTCCTGACTTTC
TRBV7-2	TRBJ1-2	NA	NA	CASSLVGVGAATNYGYTF	TGTGCCAGCAGCTTAGTTGGGGTAGGGGCGGCTACTAACTATGGCTACACCTTC
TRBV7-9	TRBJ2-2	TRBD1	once	CASSQRQGLRTGELFF	TGTGCCAGCAGCCAAAGACAGGGTTTAAGAACCGGGGAGCTGTTTTTT
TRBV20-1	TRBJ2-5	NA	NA	CSWARQETQYF	TGCAGCTGGGCCCGCCAAGAGACCCAGTACTTC
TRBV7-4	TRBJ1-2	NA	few	CASSLSGWAQVNYGYTF	TGTGCCAGCAGCTTGTCGGGCTGGGCACAGGTTAACTATGGCTACACCTTC
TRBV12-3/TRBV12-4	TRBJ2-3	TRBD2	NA	CASNSAGAGTDAQYF	TGTGCCAGCAATTCAGCGGGGGCGGGCACAGATGCGCAGTATTTT
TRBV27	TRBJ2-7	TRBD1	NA	CASSAWRPLRDRGYEQYF	TGTGCCAGCAGTGCGTGGCGCCCCCTCCGGGACAGGGGCTACGAGCAGTACTTC
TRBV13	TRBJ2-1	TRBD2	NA	CASSLAGGRNREQFF	TGTGCCAGCAGCTTAGCGGGGGGGCGAAATCGTGAGCAGTTCTTC
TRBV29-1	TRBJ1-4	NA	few	CSVEGGPGNEKLFF	TGCAGCGTTGAAGGGGGGCCTGGTAATGAAAAACTGTTTTTT
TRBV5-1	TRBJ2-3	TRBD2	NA	CASSSGLGRITDTQYF	TGCGCCAGCAGCTCGGGACTAGGGAGGATCACAGATACGCAGTATTTT
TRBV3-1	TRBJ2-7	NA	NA	CASSPQILAEQYF	TGTGCCAGCAGTCCCCAGATATTAGCTGAGCAGTACTTC
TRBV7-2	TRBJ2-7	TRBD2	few	CASSLGEAGVPYEQYF	TGTGCCAGCAGCCTTGGGGAAGCGGGAGTACCCTACGAGCAGTACTTC
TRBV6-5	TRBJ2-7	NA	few	CASSYSNPASPVGYEQYF	TGTGCCAGCAGTTACTCGAACCCTGCTAGCCCTGTGGGATACGAGCAGTACTTC
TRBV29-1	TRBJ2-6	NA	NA	CSVTTAGANVLTF	TGCAGCGTTACGACGGCTGGGGCCAACGTCCTGACTTTC
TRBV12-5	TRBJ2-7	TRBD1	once	CASGLTPGTGLSYEQYF	TGTGCTAGTGGTTTGACCCCCGGGACAGGACTATCCTACGAGCAGTACTTC
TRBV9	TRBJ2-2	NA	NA	CASSVPSTGELFF	TGTGCCAGCAGCGTACCTTCTACCGGGGAGCTGTTTTTT
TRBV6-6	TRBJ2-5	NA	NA	CASSYTPGPQETQYF	TGTGCCAGCAGTTACACCCCGGGACCACAAGAGACCCAGTACTTC
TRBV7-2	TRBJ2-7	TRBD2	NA	CASSEQRDRSYEQYF	TGTGCCAGCAGCGAACAGCGGGATAGGTCCTACGAGCAGTACTTC
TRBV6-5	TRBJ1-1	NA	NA	CASGGQVNTEAFF	TGTGCCAGCGGGGGACAAGTGAACACTGAAGCTTTCTTT
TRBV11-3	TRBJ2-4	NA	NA	CASSFSGIKYF	TGTGCCAGCAGCTTTTCAGGGATCAAGTACTTC
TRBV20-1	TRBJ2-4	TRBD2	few	CSARGRGVYIQYF	TGCAGTGCTAGGGGTCGGGGGGTATACATTCAGTACTTC
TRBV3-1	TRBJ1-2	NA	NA	CASSQEWNDSGYTF	TGTGCCAGCAGCCAAGAGTGGAACGATTCAGGCTACACCTTC
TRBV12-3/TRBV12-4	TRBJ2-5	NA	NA	CASSFGTGTANGSQYF	TGTGCCAGCAGTTTCGGGACCGGGACTGCCAATGGGTCCCAGTACTTC
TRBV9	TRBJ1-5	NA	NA	CASSGQANNQPQHF	TGTGCCAGCAGCGGACAGGCGAACAATCAGCCCCAGCATTTT
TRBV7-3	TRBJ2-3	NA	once	CASSQYATESSQYF	TGTGCCAGCAGCCAATACGCGACAGAAAGTTCGCAGTATTTT
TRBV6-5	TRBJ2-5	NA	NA	CASRATTGRQETQYF	TGTGCCAGCAGGGCTACGACGGGTCGCCAAGAGACCCAGTACTTC
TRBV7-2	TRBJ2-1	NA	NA	CASSPGPGREQFF	TGTGCCAGCAGCCCCGGGCCCGGGCGTGAGCAGTTCTTC
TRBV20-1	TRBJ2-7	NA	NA	CSARDVGGVYNEQYF	TGCAGTGCTAGAGATGTCGGGGGAGTCTACAATGAGCAGTACTTC
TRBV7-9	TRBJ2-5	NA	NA	CASRGVAWEETQYF	TGTGCCAGCAGGGGGGTCGCTTGGGAAGAGACCCAGTACTTC
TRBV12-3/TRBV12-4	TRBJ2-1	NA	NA	CASSLGSGQFF	TGTGCCAGCAGTTTAGGCTCTGGGCAGTTCTTC
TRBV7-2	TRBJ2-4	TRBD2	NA	CASSFPLAGGENIQYF	TGTGCCAGCAGCTTCCCGCTAGCGGGGGGGGAAAACATTCAGTACTTC
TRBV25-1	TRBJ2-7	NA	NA	CASSAFGGYEQYF	TGTGCCAGCAGTGCCTTTGGGGGGTACGAGCAGTACTTC
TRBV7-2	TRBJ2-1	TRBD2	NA	CASSSHRLADNGQFF	TGTGCCAGCAGCTCCCACCGACTAGCGGACAATGGGCAGTTCTTC
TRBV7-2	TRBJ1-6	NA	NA	CASSVDSSNLSPLHF	TGTGCCAGCAGCGTCGACTCCTCCAACCTTTCACCCCTCCACTTT
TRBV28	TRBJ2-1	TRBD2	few	CASSLSSGRALHNEQFF	TGTGCCAGCAGTTTGAGTAGCGGGAGGGCCCTCCACAATGAGCAGTTCTTC
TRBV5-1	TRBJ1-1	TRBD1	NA	CASSPGDRYTEAFF	TGCGCCAGCAGCCCCGGGGACAGATATACTGAAGCTTTCTTT
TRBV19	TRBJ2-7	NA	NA	CASSISLLRYEQYF	TGTGCCAGTAGTATCAGCCTGCTCCGTTACGAGCAGTACTTC
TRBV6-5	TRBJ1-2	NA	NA	CASSYTNRKDRNYGYTF	TGTGCCAGCAGCTATACGAACCGGAAGGACAGAAACTATGGCTACACCTTC
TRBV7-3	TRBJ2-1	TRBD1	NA	CASSDVDRGRIDEQFF	TGTGCCAGCAGCGACGTTGACAGGGGGCGTATCGATGAGCAGTTCTTC
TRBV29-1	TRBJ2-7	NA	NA	CSAKTVQGSYEQYF	TGTAGCGCCAAGACGGTCCAGGGCTCCTACGAGCAGTACTTC
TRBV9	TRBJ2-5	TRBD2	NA	CASSVASGGVNEQYF	TGTGCCAGCAGCGTAGCTAGCGGGGGGGTCAATGAGCAGTACTTC
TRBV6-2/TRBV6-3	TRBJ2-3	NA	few	CASSYSRRGVSTDTQYF	TGTGCCAGCAGTTACTCGAGAAGGGGGGTTAGCACAGATACGCAGTATTTT
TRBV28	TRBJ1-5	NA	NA	CASSPAPRGNQPQHF	TGTGCCAGCAGTCCGGCCCCGAGGGGCAATCAGCCCCAGCATTTT
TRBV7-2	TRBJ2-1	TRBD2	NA	CASSPHQSSGGAYNEQFF	TGTGCCAGCAGCCCGCACCAGTCTAGCGGGGGGGCCTACAATGAGCAGTTCTTC
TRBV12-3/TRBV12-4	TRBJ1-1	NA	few	CASSIQGPNTEAFF	TGTGCCAGCAGTATACAGGGCCCTAACACTGAAGCTTTCTTT
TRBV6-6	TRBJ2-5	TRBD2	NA	CASSYLAGGETRYF	TGTGCCAGCAGTTACCTTGCGGGGGGAGAGACCCGGTACTTC
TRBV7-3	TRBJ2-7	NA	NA	CASSLTGTSSYEQYF	TGTGCCAGCAGCTTAACAGGGACCAGCTCCTACGAGCAGTACTTC
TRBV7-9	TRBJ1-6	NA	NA	CASSLDAGYNSPLHF	TGTGCCAGCAGCTTAGATGCGGGGTACAATTCACCCCTCCACTTT
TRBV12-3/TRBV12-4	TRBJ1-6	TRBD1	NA	CASAGTGNSPLHF	TGTGCCAGCGCCGGGACAGGAAATTCACCCCTCCACTTT
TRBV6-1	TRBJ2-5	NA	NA	CASSERQYRTIQETQYF	TGTGCCAGCAGTGAACGTCAATACAGAACAATACAAGAGACCCAGTACTTC
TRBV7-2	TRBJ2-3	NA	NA	CASSQSRGFTDTQYF	TGTGCCAGCTCCCAAAGTAGAGGGTTCACAGATACGCAGTATTTT
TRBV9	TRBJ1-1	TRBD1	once	CASSPPTRGFTEAFF	TGTGCCAGCAGCCCCCCGACCAGGGGGTTTACTGAAGCTTTCTTT
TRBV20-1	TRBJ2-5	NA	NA	CSAIVQETQYF	TGCAGTGCTATAGTCCAAGAGACCCAGTACTTC